These 2 T cell receptor beta chains came from one sample sequenced in a study of T-cell memory formation after mild COVID-19. TCRdb analysed the 5' RACE reads with MiXCR anew, one entry per CDR3 protein. Of approximately 300,000 distinct CDR3 sequences in the sample, approximately 16% were seen once. Sequencing was carried out using PBMCs or a T cell subset sorted from them (not recorded which). These receptors originate from a young man who had mild COVID-19 (a few samples of this study predate the infection). Cell type and time point are not known.

This clonotype was counted a few times. The V call is TRBV20-1, the J call TRBJ2-3, with 10 bases matching TRBD2. The germline gives CDR1 DFQATT, CDR2 SNEGSKA (reference sequence). The CDR3 totals 15 residues. With V trimmed by 3 bases and J by 4 bases, 7 bases remained unmatched. The CDR3, as DNA: TGCAGTGCTAGCCTCCTAGCGGGGGTGGCAGATACGCAGTATTTT. Its protein product is CSASLLAGVADTQYF.

This rearrangement joins TRBV12-3 or TRBV12-4 to TRBJ2-2, with D possibly being TRBD2 (6 bases). CDR3 size: 14 residues. The V gene lost 6 bases and the J gene lost 2 bases, with 10 bases spanning the gap. The CDR3 DNA reads as TGTGCCAGCAGACTTGGGACTAACACCGGGGAGCTGTTTTTT. Amino acids: CASRLGTNTGELFF.